These 17 T cell receptor beta chains were all obtained from the same sample, sequenced in a study of T cells expressing NK-cell markers. No DNA is given; TCRdb re-called the 5' RACE reads and lists each CDR3 protein once. Here the sample table reports 200,000 to 300,000 distinct CDR3 sequences. Sequenced sample: blood T cells: a sorted CD56 or NKG2C T cell subset, CD4+ or CD8+ T cells, or bulk PBMC T cells (not recorded which). These receptor sequences come from a woman between 18 and 69 years old in good health.

The rearrangement uses TRBV5-1 and TRBJ2-1. This CDR3 is 18 amino acids long. Germline lookup yields CDR1 SGHRS and CDR2 YFSETQ. The CDR3 spells CASSTRLLRLTTYNEQFF.

Here the CDR3 reads CASTTGVVRGRTGELFF. V gene TRBV11-2 combines with J gene TRBJ2-2; TCRdb picks TRBD1, but there is no DNA to check that call. CDR1 and CDR2 (germline): SGHAT, FQNNGV. The CDR3 consists of 17 residues. Together with reference TRBV11-2 and TRBJ2-2, the CDR3 gives the full variable domain: EAGVAQSPRYKIIEKRQSVAFWCNPISGHATLYWYQQILGQGPKLLIQFQNNGVVDDSQLPKDRFSAERLKGVDSTLKIQPAKLEDSAVYLCASTTGVVRGRTGELFFGEGSRLTVL.

The chain is built from TRBV4-1 and TRBJ1-2; TCRdb's assignment of TRBD1 cannot be checked, as there is no DNA. The germline V gene encodes CDR1 MGHRA and CDR2 YSYEKL. The CDR3 runs to 14 residues. The chain's CDR3 is CASSQTGTNYGYTF.

The chain is built from TRBV5-6 and TRBJ2-3; TCRdb returns TRBD1, unconfirmable since there is no DNA. Germline V CDR1 and CDR2: SGHDT, YYEEEE. The length of the CDR3 is 16 residues. CDR3 residues: CASSLEPGTNTDTQYF. The whole variable domain, remainder taken from reference TRBV5-6 and TRBJ2-3, is DAGVTQSPTHLIKTRGQQVTLRCSPKSGHDTVSWYQQALGQGPQFIFQYYEEEERQRGNFPDRFSGHQFPNYSSELNVNALLLGDSALYLCASSLEPGTNTDTQYFGPGTRLTVL.

The rearrangement joins TRBV7-9 to TRBJ2-1; TCRdb returns TRBD1, unconfirmable since there is no DNA. CDR1 and CDR2 from the germline V gene are SEHNR and FQNEAQ (reference sequence). The CDR3 spans 13 residues. This chain's CDR3 is CASSLTGGNEQFF.

The chain is built from TRBV5-1 and TRBJ2-2; the D call from TCRdb, TRBD2, cannot be confirmed without DNA. The CDR3 loop spans 16 amino acids. Germline V CDR1 and CDR2: SGHRS, YFSETQ. The CDR3 reads CASSLAVAGVPGELFF.

This sequence joins TRBV29-1 and TRBJ2-1; TCRdb's D call of TRBD1 is untestable without DNA. The CDR3 loop spans 12 amino acids. Per the germline V gene, CDR1 is SQVTM and CDR2 is ANQGSEA. The CDR3: CSVDPGYNEQFF.

The rearrangement links TRBV28 to TRBJ2-3; TCRdb selects TRBD1, and the lack of DNA leaves this call unchecked. The CDR3 sequence is 15 residues long. The germline gives CDR1 MDHEN, CDR2 SYDVKM. The CDR3 here is CASSFGGAFISTQYF.

J is TRBJ1-3 and V is TRBV12-3 or TRBV12-4; the D call from TCRdb, TRBD1, cannot be confirmed without DNA. The CDR3 sequence is 14 residues long. This chain's CDR3 is CASSLDRGRNTIYF.

CDR3 residues: CAWSIDGYNEQFF. This rearrangement joins TRBV30 to TRBJ2-1. The length of the CDR3 is 13 residues. The germline V gene encodes CDR1 GTSNPN and CDR2 SVGIG (reference sequence).

V usage is TRBV12-3 or TRBV12-4 and J usage is TRBJ1-2; TCRdb calls TRBD1, which cannot be checked without DNA. This CDR3 contains 15 residues. This CDR3 is CASARGGVSAYGYTF.

The chain couples TRBV14 to TRBJ2-1; with no DNA, the TCRdb D assignment of TRBD2 cannot be verified. The germline CDR1 and CDR2 sequences are SGHDN and FVKESK. This CDR3 is 16 amino acids long. The CDR3 protein is CASSQWGLSTVHEQFF.

The V gene is TRBV20-1, the J gene TRBJ2-3; the D call of TRBD1 rests on TCRdb alone, since no DNA is present to check it. This CDR3 is built from 14 residues. In germline, CDR1 is DFQATT, CDR2 SNEGSKA (reference sequence). CDR3 region: CSARDRGKSDTQYF.

This sequence joins TRBV7-2 and TRBJ1-6; TCRdb names TRBD1, which stays unverified in the absence of DNA. The CDR3 has 14 amino acids. Germline values: CDR1 SGHTA, CDR2 FQGNSA. CDR3 region: CASRLTGGNSPLHF. The variable domain in full, completed from reference TRBV7-2 and TRBJ1-6, reads GAGVSQSPSNKVTEKGKDVELRCDPISGHTALYWYRQSLGQGLEFLIYFQGNSAPDKSGLPSDRFSAERTGGSVSTLTIQRTQQEDSAVYLCASRLTGGNSPLHFGNGTRLTVT.

The chain is built from TRBV20-1 and TRBJ1-2. CDR1 DFQATT and CDR2 SNEGSKA come from the germline V gene (reference sequence). This CDR3 has 12 residues. This CDR3 reads CSAAGGAYGYTF.

The chain is built from TRBV7-2 and TRBJ1-2. The germline V gene has CDR1 SGHTA and CDR2 FQGNSA. CDR3 length: 14 amino acids. CDR3 in amino acids: CASRGPVGGGIDTF. The full variable domain, in which reference TRBV7-2 and TRBJ1-2 provide the parts outside the CDR3, is GAGVSQSPSNKVTEKGKDVELRCDPISGHTALYWYRQSLGQGLEFLIYFQGNSAPDKSGLPSDRFSAERTGGSVSTLTIQRTQQEDSAVYLCASRGPVGGGIDTFGSGTRLTVV.

V is TRBV20-1 and J is TRBJ2-1; TCRdb selects TRBD2, and the lack of DNA leaves this call unchecked. CDR3 length: 16 residues. Germline values: CDR1 DFQATT, CDR2 SNEGSKA (reference sequence). The CDR3: CSARDPGGGAHNEQFF.